The 26 T cell receptor beta chains listed next were all sequenced from one sample in a study of blood T cell repertoires in COVID-19 (dated by TCRdb to about 2020). Library creation used the immunoSEQ multiplex PCR assay. TCRdb mirrors the immuneACCESS table, restricted to in-frame sequences. Some clones are absent from its copies; in checked studies, under half trace to an unresolved V gene, and the reason for the others is unknown. The sample table contains tens of thousands of clones; only one count was recorded for less than 85% of them. Less than 15% of the sample belongs to the ten largest clones. Input material: peripheral blood. The receptors stem from a man aged 50 to 60 with COVID-19, enrolled during active disease.

The chain links TRBV5-5 to TRBJ1-6; weak D call: TRBD1 (6 bases). Germline V gene sequence: CDR1 SGHKS, CDR2 YYEKEE (reference sequence). The CDR3 is made up of 14 amino acids. The germline V and J ends were trimmed by 5 bases and 5 bases, with 11 bases remaining between them. CDR3 DNA sequence: TGTGCCAGCAGAAACAACAGGGATAATTCACCCCTCCACTTT. It yields the protein CASRNNRDNSPLHF. Full variable domain (missing parts from reference TRBV5-5 and TRBJ1-6): DAGVTQSPTHLIKTRGQQVTLRCSPISGHKSVSWYQQVLGQGPQFIFQYYEKEERGRGNFPDRFSARQFPNYSSELNVNALLLGDSALYLCASRNNRDNSPLHFGNGTRLTVT.

V usage is TRBV6-5 and J usage is TRBJ2-2, with TRBD2 identical over 12 bases. V shed 2 bases, J shed 4 bases, and the junction held 2 bases outside the gene matches. Germline V lookup: CDR1 MNHEY, CDR2 SVGAGI. The CDR3 sequence is 16 residues long. CDR3 protein: CASSYGTSGSTGELFF. The CDR3 DNA reads TGTGCCAGCAGTTACGGGACTAGCGGGTCCACCGGGGAGCTGTTTTTT.

This clone was counted a few times. The chain uses TRBV5-6 and TRBJ1-6; no firm D call. CDR1 and CDR2 (germline): SGHDT, YYEEEE. The CDR3 consists of 16 residues. Trimming left V 0 bases short and J 7 bases short, with 14 bases between. Here the CDR3 reads CASSLVALEPNSPLHF. The DNA for the CDR3 is TGTGCCAGCAGCTTGGTTGCTCTTGAGCCAAATTCACCCCTCCACTTT.

The chain is built from TRBV14 and TRBJ2-1, with 11 bases aligning to TRBD2. The CDR3 runs to 15 residues. With V trimmed by 4 bases and J by 7 bases, 6 bases remained unmatched. CDR1 SGHDN and CDR2 FVKESK come from the germline V gene. Here the CDR3 reads CASSRFSGGANEQFF. CDR3 coding DNA: TGTGCCAGCAGCCGTTTTAGCGGGGGGGCAAATGAGCAGTTCTTC.

The gene calls are TRBV4-1 and TRBJ2-5, with a possible D match to TRBD2 (6 bases). This CDR3 is 16 amino acids long. The V end was cut by 0 bases, the J end by 5 bases, with 16 bases between. The V gene's germline CDR1 is MGHRA and CDR2 YSYEKL. In nucleotides, the CDR3 is TGCGCCAGCAGCCAAGAGCTTGCGGGGAGGCGGGAGACCCAGTACTTC. Its translation: CASSQELAGRRETQYF.

A single count supports this clone. The chain employs TRBV12-3 or TRBV12-4 and TRBJ2-1; 7 positions agree with TRBD1. J gave up 4 bases and V 8 bases, and 2 bases lay outside the gene matches. CDR3 size: 12 residues. The CDR3 DNA sequence: TGTGCCAGCTGGACAGGATACAATGAGCAGTTCTTC. Residues: CASWTGYNEQFF.

This clone has only one observation. J is TRBJ2-2 and V is TRBV7-2; the D gene is possibly TRBD2 (7 bases). Germline CDR1 reads SGHTA; CDR2 reads FQGNSA. Trimming pared 1 base from V and 4 bases from J, leaving 10 bases between. The CDR3 has 15 residues. The chain's CDR3 is CASSLEGGATGELFF. In nucleotides, the CDR3 is TGTGCCAGCAGCTTAGAAGGGGGGGCCACCGGGGAGCTGTTTTTT. The variable domain in full, with the rest retrieved from reference TRBV7-2 and TRBJ2-2, is GAGVSQSPSNKVTEKGKDVELRCDPISGHTALYWYRQSLGQGLEFLIYFQGNSAPDKSGLPSDRFSAERTGGSVSTLTIQRTQQEDSAVYLCASSLEGGATGELFFGEGSRLTVL.

The V call is TRBV4-1, the J call TRBJ2-7; 10 bases map to TRBD1. Per the germline V gene, CDR1 is MGHRA and CDR2 is YSYEKL. This CDR3 has 15 residues. Trimming at V came to 5 bases and at J to 5 bases, leaving 9 bases not matched to a gene. The CDR3 DNA reads TGCGCCAGCAGCAATCCGGGACAGGGGCTACACGAGCAGTACTTC. Translated: CASSNPGQGLHEQYF.

This chain joins TRBV5-6 and TRBJ2-7, with TRBD1 identical over 7 bases. V was pared by 4 bases and J by 1 base, with 2 bases of the junction left unmatched. Germline loops: CDR1 SGHDT, CDR2 YYEEEE. There are 13 residues in the CDR3. DNA of the CDR3: TGTGCCAGCAGCCTGGACAGGTCCTACGAGCAGTACTTC. Its translation is CASSLDRSYEQYF.

This clone was picked up one time. The chain links TRBV9 to TRBJ2-7; D unclear. This CDR3 contains 17 residues. V was trimmed by 4 bases and J by 5 bases, leaving 25 bases between them. Looked up from germline, CDR1 is SGDLS and CDR2 is YYNGEE. Here the CDR3 DNA reads TGTGCCAGCAGCCCATTCGAATCTGGCCTAGTCACTGACGAGCAGTACTTC. Its translation: CASSPFESGLVTDEQYF.

The chain couples TRBV10-3 to TRBJ2-3, with 9 bases fitting TRBD2. Germline V lookup: CDR1 ENHRY, CDR2 SYGVKD. The V and J ends lost 4 bases and 4 bases, in that order; junction bases with no gene match: 6. This CDR3 comprises 15 residues. The chain's CDR3 is CAISVGTSRADTQYF. In nucleotides, the CDR3 is TGTGCCATCAGTGTGGGGACTAGCAGGGCAGATACGCAGTATTTT.

The V and J genes are TRBV7-9 and TRBJ2-7; D unclear. The CDR3 spans 14 residues. Germline assignment: CDR1 SEHNR and CDR2 FQNEAQ (reference sequence). The V gene lost 1 base and the J gene lost 6 bases, with 13 bases spanning the gap. The CDR3 DNA reads TGTGCCAGCAGCTTAGGAATCTGGCAGTCCGAGCAGTACTTC. Amino acid sequence: CASSLGIWQSEQYF. The full variable domain, rest sourced from reference TRBV7-9 and TRBJ2-7, is DTGVSQNPRHKITKRGQNVTFRCDPISEHNRLYWYRQTLGQGPEFLTYFQNEAQLEKSRLLSDRFSAERPKGSFSTLEIQRTEQGDSAMYLCASSLGIWQSEQYFGPGTRLTVT.

V and J are TRBV6-1 and TRBJ2-5; 9 positions match TRBD1. The junction had 7 bases not matched to a gene; V was cut back by 3 bases and J by 5 bases. CDR3 length: 15 residues. Germline V CDR1 and CDR2: MNHNS, SASEGT. CDR3 sequence: CASSETGGVWETQYF. The CDR3 DNA is TGTGCCAGCAGTGAGACAGGGGGAGTTTGGGAGACCCAGTACTTC.

The chain links TRBV27 to TRBJ1-2; no clear D gene. Germline CDR1 is MNHEY and CDR2 is SMNVEV (reference sequence). The CDR3 contains 14 residues. Trimming stripped 2 bases from V and 5 bases from J, with 12 bases between. The CDR3 sequence: CASSLISPQYGYTF. The DNA of the CDR3 is TGTGCCAGCAGTTTAATCTCCCCGCAGTATGGCTACACCTTC.

This clone showed up just once. This chain connects TRBV2 to TRBJ2-5; the match to TRBD2 covers 8 bases. The CDR3 loop spans 14 amino acids. Germline V gives CDR1 SNHLY, CDR2 FYNNEI. The V and J ends lost 7 bases and 5 bases, in that order; junction bases with no gene match: 9. DNA for the CDR3: TGTGCCAGCACGGACGGGGGGGGCTGGGAGACCCAGTACTTC. As protein: CASTDGGGWETQYF.

The chain links TRBV5-6 to TRBJ1-3; TRBD1 is a possible D gene (5 bases). The germline CDR1 and CDR2 sequences are SGHDT and YYEEEE. This CDR3 has 14 residues. Between the trimmed V and J ends, which lost 3 bases and 9 bases, there was a span of 16 bases. This chain's CDR3 is CASSWGGARSTIYF. As DNA, the CDR3 is TGTGCCAGCAGCTGGGGAGGGGCCCGAAGCACCATATATTTT.

The chain has TRBV5-1 and TRBJ2-3, with D maybe TRBD1 (5 bases). The CDR3 covers 15 residues. Germline CDR1 SGHRS, CDR2 YFSETQ. Trimming shortened V by 0 bases and J by 0 bases, and 8 bases separated the two germline ends. Here the CDR3 reads CASSLDRPSTDTQYF. In DNA form, the CDR3 reads TGCGCCAGCAGCTTGGACAGGCCAAGCACAGATACGCAGTATTTT.

This chain uses TRBV9 with TRBJ2-5; 10 nucleotides align to TRBD2. Germline V lookup: CDR1 SGDLS, CDR2 YYNGEE. Germline trimming cut 4 bases from V and 5 bases from J; bases unmatched to any gene: 8. This CDR3 spans 15 amino acids. CDR3 amino acids: CASSPPGTSVETQYF. CDR3 in DNA: TGTGCCAGCAGCCCTCCCGGGACTAGCGTTGAGACCCAGTACTTC.

This clone has a single count. The J gene is TRBJ1-3, the V gene TRBV5-1, with TRBD1 identical over 8 bases. The V gene end was trimmed by 3 bases and the J gene end by 4 bases; junction bases not matched to a gene: 6. The length of the CDR3 is 15 residues. Germline assignment: CDR1 SGHRS and CDR2 YFSETQ. CDR3 sequence (DNA): TGCGCCAGCAGCTCTCAGGGGGCGCTCGGAAACACCATATATTTT. Amino acids: CASSSQGALGNTIYF.

The sample holds one count of this clone. The chain combines TRBV4-3 with TRBJ2-3; D gene unclear. Germline V gene data show CDR1 as LGHNA and CDR2 as YSLEER. V was trimmed by 0 bases and J by 5 bases, leaving 6 bases between them. The CDR3 has 13 residues. CDR3 residues: CASSQDPQDTQYF. For the CDR3, the DNA is TGCGCCAGCAGCCAAGATCCCCAAGATACGCAGTATTTT.

The chain has TRBV29-1 and TRBJ1-5; tentatively, D is TRBD1 (5 bases). V was clipped by 6 bases and J by 2 bases, with 14 bases between them. Per the germline V gene, CDR1 is SQVTM and CDR2 is ANQGSEA. This CDR3 is built from 14 residues. The CDR3 nucleotides are TGCAGCGTCTCGACAGAGAATGGCAATCAGCCCCAGCATTTT. This translates into CSVSTENGNQPQHF.

The gene calls are TRBV7-3 and TRBJ2-1, with 8 bases fitting TRBD2. Germline-derived CDR1 and CDR2 are SGHTA and FQGTGA. Unmatched junction bases numbered 1, after V lost 0 bases and J lost 6 bases. CDR3 size: 14 residues. Written as DNA, the CDR3 is TGTGCCAGCAGCTTAACCGGGGGGGCCAATGAGCAGTTCTTC. This codes for CASSLTGGANEQFF.

The chain joins TRBV6-2 or TRBV6-3 to TRBJ2-7, with TRBD2 matching 14 bases. V gave up 6 bases and J gave up 5 bases; unmatched junction bases: 9. Germline V gene sequence: CDR1 MNHEY, CDR2 SVGEGT. The CDR3 extends over 16 amino acids. The CDR3 DNA follows: TGTGCCAGCAGCCAACTTGGACTAGCGGGGGGCAACGAGCAGTACTTC. Its protein is CASSQLGLAGGNEQYF.

V is TRBV3-1 (or the pseudogene TRBV3-2) and J is TRBJ2-5; tentative D call: TRBD2 (5 bases). V was pared by 1 base and J by 2 bases, with 11 bases between. Looked up from germline, CDR1 is LGHDT and CDR2 is YNNKEL (reference sequence). The CDR3 has 15 residues. The CDR3 coding sequence is TGTGCCAGCAGCCAAGGTGGAGGCTATCAAGAGACCCAGTACTTC. As protein: CASSQGGGYQETQYF.

V gene TRBV11-2 combines with J gene TRBJ2-2; TRBD1 is a possible D gene (5 bases). Germline assignment: CDR1 SGHAT and CDR2 FQNNGV. V was cut by 6 bases and J by 5 bases, with 16 bases left in between. The CDR3 is made up of 15 amino acids. In nucleotides, the CDR3 is TGTGCCAGCAGACCCCCGTATCAGGGTACCGGGGAGCTGTTTTTT. Its protein product is CASRPPYQGTGELFF.

This clone is a singleton in its sample. V and J are TRBV29-1 and TRBJ2-1; 11 nucleotides match TRBD2. The germline CDR1 and CDR2 sequences are SQVTM and ANQGSEA. The CDR3 covers 16 residues. J was trimmed by 4 bases and V by 3 bases; bases with no gene match: 8. CDR3 region: CSVDHPLAGGYNEQFF. For the CDR3, the DNA is TGCAGCGTTGATCATCCCCTAGCGGGAGGATACAATGAGCAGTTCTTC.